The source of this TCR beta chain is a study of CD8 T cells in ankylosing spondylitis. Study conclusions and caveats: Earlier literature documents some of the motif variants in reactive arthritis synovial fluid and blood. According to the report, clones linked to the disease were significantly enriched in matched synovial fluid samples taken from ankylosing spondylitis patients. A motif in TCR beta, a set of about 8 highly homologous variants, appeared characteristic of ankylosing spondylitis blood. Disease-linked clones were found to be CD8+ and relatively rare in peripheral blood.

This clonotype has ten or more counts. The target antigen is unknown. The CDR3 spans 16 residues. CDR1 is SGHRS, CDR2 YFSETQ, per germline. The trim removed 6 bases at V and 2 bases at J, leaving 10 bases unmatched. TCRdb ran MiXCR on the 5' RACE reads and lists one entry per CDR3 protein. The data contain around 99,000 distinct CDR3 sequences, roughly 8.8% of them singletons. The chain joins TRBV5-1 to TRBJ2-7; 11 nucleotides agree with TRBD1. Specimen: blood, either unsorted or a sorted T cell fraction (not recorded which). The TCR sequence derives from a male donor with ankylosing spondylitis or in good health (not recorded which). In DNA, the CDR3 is TGCGCCAGCATACCGAATCCGGGACAGGGGGCCTACGAGCAGTACTTC. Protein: CASIPNPGQGAYEQYF.